These 17 T cell receptor beta chains were sequenced from one sample in a study of blood T cell repertoires in COVID-19. Clones were sequenced by immunoSEQ multiplex PCR, and TCRdb holds only the in-frame ones, with some missing. The repertoire holds 65,000 to 95,000 clones, with 80% to 90% as singletons. Input material: peripheral blood. The receptors originated from a man between 45 and 60 years old with active COVID-19.

The rearrangement links TRBV2 to TRBJ1-4; the D is unclear. V was trimmed by 5 bases and J by 5 bases, leaving 9 bases between them. CDR3 size: 13 residues. The V gene's germline CDR1 is SNHLY and CDR2 FYNNEI. CDR3 residues: CASSFTGNEKLFF. The DNA of the CDR3 is TGTGCCAGCAGTTTTACGGGGAATGAAAAACTGTTTTTT.

The chain has TRBV4-1 and TRBJ2-2, with D perhaps TRBD2 (6 bases). The CDR3 runs to 18 residues. The germline gives CDR1 MGHRA, CDR2 YSYEKL. The ends were cut back, 3 bases at V and 6 bases at J, with 23 bases in the middle. The CDR3 loop is CASSQEPKRGRIPGELFF. The CDR3 coding sequence is TGCGCCAGCAGCCAGGAGCCCAAGAGAGGGAGGATTCCCGGGGAGCTGTTTTTT.

V is TRBV3-1 (or the pseudogene TRBV3-2) and J is TRBJ2-2, with D maybe TRBD1 (6 bases). CDR3 length equals 17 residues. CDR1 and CDR2 from the germline V gene are LGHDT and YNNKEL (reference sequence). The germline V and J ends were trimmed by 1 base and 7 bases, with 19 bases remaining between them. The CDR3 region is CASSQGGQSAWVGELFF. CDR3 sequence (DNA): TGTGCCAGCAGCCAAGGCGGACAGTCCGCGTGGGTCGGGGAGCTGTTTTTT.

The chain has TRBV27 and TRBJ2-7; 9 bases are a match to TRBD1. Germline CDR1 is MNHEY and CDR2 is SMNVEV (reference sequence). V trimming: 4 bases; J trimming: 2 bases; junction bases outside the gene matches: 12. This CDR3 has 17 residues. In DNA, the CDR3 is TGTGCCAGCAGTTCGAAAGAACAGGGGGCGCAGACCTACGAGCAGTACTTC. This encodes CASSSKEQGAQTYEQYF.

This chain links TRBV11-2 with TRBJ1-2; 7 positions agree with TRBD1. The CDR3 spans 17 residues. The germline V gene has CDR1 SGHAT and CDR2 FQNNGV. The V gene end was trimmed by 6 bases and the J gene end by 1 base; junction bases not matched to a gene: 14. The CDR3 sequence: CASRFGLRDRLNYGYTF. The CDR3 DNA is TGTGCCAGCAGATTTGGCCTGAGGGACAGACTTAACTATGGCTACACCTTC.

Points on this clone: The sample has other DNA sequences that encode this CDR3 too. The chain uses TRBV5-6 and TRBJ2-1; D is unclear. From germline, CDR1 is SGHDT and CDR2 YYEEEE. The CDR3 is 11 amino acids. V lost 3 bases to trimming and J lost 4 bases, with 2 bases between them. CDR3 region: CASSSYNEQFF. The CDR3, as DNA: TGTGCCAGCAGCTCTTACAATGAGCAGTTCTTC.

The J gene is TRBJ1-6, the V gene TRBV9; 9 nucleotides line up with TRBD1. The CDR3 loop spans 15 amino acids. Germline V gives CDR1 SGDLS, CDR2 YYNGEE. Trimming cost V 3 bases and J 8 bases; bases outside gene matches: 6. CDR3 sequence: CASSATGTGYSPLHF. CDR3 in DNA: TGTGCCAGCAGCGCCACCGGGACAGGGTATTCACCCCTCCACTTT.

CDR3 DNA: TGTGCCAGCAGACCGGGACAGGGGATATCCTCCTACGAGCAGTACTTC. Amino acids: CASRPGQGISSYEQYF. This chain links TRBV28 with TRBJ2-7; 10 bases are shared with TRBD1. The CDR3 is 16 amino acids. The ends lost 6 bases at V and 0 bases at J; junction bases unmatched: 8. In germline, CDR1 is MDHEN, CDR2 SYDVKM. The full variable domain, with the rest looked up from reference TRBV28 and TRBJ2-7, is DVKVTQSSRYLVKRTGEKVFLECVQDMDHENMFWYRQDPGLGLRLIYFSYDVKMKEKGDIPEGYSVSREKKERFSLILESASTNQTSMYLCASRPGQGISSYEQYFGPGTRLTVT.

This clone was observed a few times. The chain uses TRBV11-2 and TRBJ2-1, with 8 positions matching TRBD2. Looked up from germline, CDR1 is SGHAT and CDR2 is FQNNGV. The CDR3 loop spans 16 amino acids. Trimming removed 4 bases from V and 7 bases from J; junction bases left unmatched: 12. Here the CDR3 reads CASSSPGTRRRNEQFF. The CDR3 coding sequence is TGTGCCAGCAGCTCCCCCGGGACTAGGAGAAGGAATGAGCAGTTCTTC. The variable domain in full, completed from reference TRBV11-2 and TRBJ2-1, reads EAGVAQSPRYKIIEKRQSVAFWCNPISGHATLYWYQQILGQGPKLLIQFQNNGVVDDSQLPKDRFSAERLKGVDSTLKIQPAKLEDSAVYLCASSSPGTRRRNEQFFGPGTRLTVL.

The chain links TRBV3-1 (or the pseudogene TRBV3-2) to TRBJ2-3; 7 bases are a match to TRBD1. This CDR3 has 13 amino acids. Trimming at V came to 4 bases and at J to 4 bases, leaving 2 bases not matched to a gene. The germline CDR1 and CDR2 sequences are LGHDT and YNNKEL (reference sequence). CDR3 DNA: TGTGCCAGCAGCCGTACAGGGGCAGATACGCAGTATTTT. It yields the protein CASSRTGADTQYF.

In this sample, this clone turned up once. The chain is built from TRBV24-1 and TRBJ2-4; TRBD2 might be the D (6 bases). Germline CDR1 KGHDR, CDR2 SFDVKD. The germline V and J ends were trimmed by 5 bases and 2 bases, with 21 bases remaining between them. The CDR3 has 18 amino acids. Here the CDR3 DNA reads TGTGCCACCAGTGTCGTTGCGGGGCCCCGGGTTCCCAAAAACATTCAGTACTTC. Its protein product is CATSVVAGPRVPKNIQYF.

The rearrangement uses TRBV28 and TRBJ1-5, with D possibly TRBD1 on 6 matching bases. Trimming took off 6 bases at V and 3 bases at J, with 15 bases between the two ends. The CDR3 sequence is 15 residues long. From germline, CDR1 is MDHEN and CDR2 SYDVKM. CDR3 region: CASSDRGAYNQPQHF. As DNA, the CDR3 is TGTGCCAGCAGCGACCGGGGGGCATACAATCAGCCCCAGCATTTT.

CDR3 nucleotide sequence: TGTGCCAGCAGTGGGGGACAGGGGGTCAATCAGCCCCAGCATTTT. This encodes CASSGGQGVNQPQHF. The J gene is TRBJ1-5, the V gene TRBV25-1; TRBD1 matches 11 bases. Germline CDR1 is MGHDK and CDR2 is SYGVNS. CDR3 length: 15 amino acids. J was trimmed by 3 bases and V by 4 bases; bases with no gene match: 2.

This chain links TRBV28 with TRBJ2-7; tentatively, D is TRBD2 (6 bases). V lost 5 bases and J lost 4, with 18 bases in between. Germline lookup yields CDR1 MDHEN and CDR2 SYDVKM. The CDR3 is 15 amino acids. The DNA of the CDR3 is TGTGCCAGCAGTCCCCCCCTAGTGGGGGGTTACGAGCAGTACTTC. It codes for CASSPPLVGGYEQYF. Full variable domain (outside the CDR3, taken from reference TRBV28 and TRBJ2-7): DVKVTQSSRYLVKRTGEKVFLECVQDMDHENMFWYRQDPGLGLRLIYFSYDVKMKEKGDIPEGYSVSREKKERFSLILESASTNQTSMYLCASSPPLVGGYEQYFGPGTRLTVT.

The chain joins TRBV9 to TRBJ2-4, with 9 bases matching TRBD1. The germline CDR1 and CDR2 sequences are SGDLS and YYNGEE. The CDR3 loop spans 15 amino acids. Losses at the gene ends were 0 bases for V and 7 bases for J; bases not matched to a gene: 5. The DNA for the CDR3 is TGTGCCAGCAGCGTAGGTCCCGGGACAGGGAACATTCAGTACTTC. It specifies CASSVGPGTGNIQYF.

The chain carries TRBV4-1 and TRBJ2-5, with TRBD2 matching 10 bases. Trimming cost V 4 bases and J 5 bases; bases outside gene matches: 7. This CDR3 has 15 amino acids. The germline V gene has CDR1 MGHRA and CDR2 YSYEKL. In DNA, the CDR3 is TGCGCCAGCAGCCCCCGACTAGCGGGTGGGGAGACCCAGTACTTC. Encoded protein: CASSPRLAGGETQYF.

The gene calls are TRBV18 and TRBJ1-1; TRBD1 is a possible D gene (5 bases). The V gene's germline CDR1 is KGHSH and CDR2 LQKENI. The V and J ends lost 4 bases and 2 bases respectively, with 11 bases between them. The CDR3 sequence is 14 residues long. In DNA, the CDR3 is TGTGCCAGCTCACGACTAGACAGAAACACTGAAGCTTTCTTT. Translating gives CASSRLDRNTEAFF.